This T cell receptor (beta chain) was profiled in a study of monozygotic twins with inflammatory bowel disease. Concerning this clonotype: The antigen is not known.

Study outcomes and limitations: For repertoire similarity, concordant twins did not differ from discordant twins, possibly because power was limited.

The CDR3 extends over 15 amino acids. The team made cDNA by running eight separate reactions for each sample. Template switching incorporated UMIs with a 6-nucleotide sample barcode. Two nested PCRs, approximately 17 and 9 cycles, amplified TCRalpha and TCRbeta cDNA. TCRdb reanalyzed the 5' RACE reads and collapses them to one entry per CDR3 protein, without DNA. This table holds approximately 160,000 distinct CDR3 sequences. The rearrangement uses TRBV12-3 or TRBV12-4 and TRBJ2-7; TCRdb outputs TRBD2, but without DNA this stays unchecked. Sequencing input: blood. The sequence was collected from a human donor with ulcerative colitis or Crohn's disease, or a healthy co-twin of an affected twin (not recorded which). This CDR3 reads CASSLWGSGSYEQYF.